The 23 T cell receptor beta chains in this list originate from one sample, sequenced in a study of radiation and T cells in renal cell carcinoma (TCRdb year 2020). Reading the label with the study, this specimen's time point is: blood 2 weeks post-SBRT. The treatment or condition label on this specimen signifies: 15 Gy SBRT to primary tumor, nephrectomy 4 weeks later. The receptor library was made with the immunoSEQ multiplex PCR assay. Drawn from immuneACCESS, this table holds only the in-frame rearrangements with V and J called that TCRdb kept. Clones are partly lost; checked studies trace under half to an unresolved V gene and leave the rest unexplained. The sample profile shows just under 80,000 clones; 65% to 90% of them were found once. Approximately 22% of the sample rests with the top ten. This sample comprised blood, obtained from a patient whose treatment included radiotherapy and nephrectomy. Receptor source: a woman between 45 and 65 years old with renal cell carcinoma.

This clone occurred once. CDR3 sequence: CASSYGSGGPYEQYF. In DNA form, the CDR3 reads TGTGCCAGCAGTTACGGGTCAGGGGGCCCCTACGAGCAGTACTTC. This sequence joins TRBV6-5 and TRBJ2-7, with 8 positions matching TRBD1. V trimming: 2 bases; J trimming: 2 bases; junction bases outside the gene matches: 5. CDR1 is MNHEY and CDR2 is SVGAGI in the germline V gene. CDR3 length equals 15 residues.

Only one count was recorded for this clone. The chain carries TRBV9 and TRBJ2-5; D is perhaps TRBD1 (5 bases). TRBJ2-7 explains the end of the DNA better; the J call may be wrong. The germline V gene has CDR1 SGDLS and CDR2 YYNGEE. This CDR3 has 14 amino acids. As DNA, the CDR3 is TGTGCCAGCAGCGCGTCAGGGATCGGCTACGAGCAGTACTTC. Translation gives CASSASGIGYEQYF.

The chain employs TRBV7-2 and TRBJ2-3, with D tentatively TRBD1 or TRBD2 (5 bases each). CDR3 length: 15 residues. CDR1 is SGHTA, CDR2 FQGNSA, per germline. Trimming removed 1 base at V and 3 bases at J, with 11 bases between. The CDR3 here is CASSLVRDGTDTQYF. CDR3 in DNA: TGTGCCAGCAGCTTAGTACGGGACGGGACAGATACGCAGTATTTT.

CDR3 residues: CASSSGTPQETQYF. The CDR3 DNA reads as TGCGCCAGCAGTAGTGGGACACCCCAAGAGACCCAGTACTTC. V gene TRBV10-1 combines with J gene TRBJ2-5; D is perhaps TRBD1 (6 bases). Trimming took 5 bases from V and 1 from J, leaving 11 bases between them. The CDR3 contains 14 residues. From germline, CDR1 is WNHNN and CDR2 SYGVQD (reference sequence).

The chain employs TRBV25-1 and TRBJ2-5; 7 nucleotides agree with TRBD1. V lost 1 base, J lost 4 bases, and 6 bases stayed unmatched. CDR3 length: 15 amino acids. Per germline, CDR1 MGHDK and CDR2 SYGVNS. The CDR3 nucleotides read TGTGCCAGCAGTGAATTCGACAGGGTAGGAGAGACCCAGTACTTC. Residues: CASSEFDRVGETQYF.

This chain connects TRBV19 to TRBJ1-1, with unresolved D. The CDR3 has 13 residues. Trimming removed 7 bases from V and 6 bases from J, with 15 bases in between. Per germline, CDR1 LNHDA and CDR2 SQIVND (reference sequence). In DNA form, the CDR3 reads TGTGCCAGTATGCCAGGAGTATACTCTGAAGCTTTCTTT. This translates into CASMPGVYSEAFF.

In DNA form, the CDR3 reads TGTGCCAGTCGACAAGGGGGTACTAATGAAAAACTGTTTTTT. Residues: CASRQGGTNEKLFF. The chain joins TRBV28 to TRBJ1-4; TRBD1 is a possible D gene (6 bases). V lost 9 bases, J lost 2 bases, and 13 bases lay in between. The CDR3 contains 14 residues. Germline CDR1 and CDR2: MDHEN and SYDVKM. Filled out from reference TRBV28 and TRBJ1-4, the complete variable domain reads DVKVTQSSRYLVKRTGEKVFLECVQDMDHENMFWYRQDPGLGLRLIYFSYDVKMKEKGDIPEGYSVSREKKERFSLILESASTNQTSMYLCASRQGGTNEKLFFGSGTQLSVL.

This chain connects TRBV10-2 to TRBJ2-2, with D possibly being TRBD1 or TRBD2 (5 bases each). Germline CDR1 reads WSHSY; CDR2 reads SAAADI. V dropped 7 bases and J dropped 5 bases, with 14 bases sitting between them. The CDR3 runs 14 residues. DNA for the CDR3: TGCGCCAGCATTATGGGGGAGTGGACCGGGGAGCTGTTTTTT. It is translated as CASIMGEWTGELFF.

V and J are TRBV9 and TRBJ2-2; D may be TRBD1 (6 bases). V was cut by 6 bases and J by 1 base, with 10 bases left in between. The CDR3 runs 14 residues. The germline V gene encodes CDR1 SGDLS and CDR2 YYNGEE. CDR3 sequence (DNA): TGTGCCAGCACCGGGACATTGAACACCGGGGAGCTGTTTTTT. This translates into CASTGTLNTGELFF.

The rearrangement uses TRBV5-4 and TRBJ1-5; 7 bases fit TRBD1. V lost 4 bases to trimming and J lost 7 bases; unmatched junction nucleotides: 14. There are 16 residues in the CDR3. CDR1 is SGHNT, CDR2 YYREEE, per germline (reference sequence). CDR3: CASSQDPQYRGQPQHF. For the CDR3, the DNA is TGTGCCAGCAGCCAAGACCCCCAATACAGGGGACAGCCCCAGCATTTT.

The chain uses TRBV5-1 and TRBJ2-2; D unclear. CDR3 length: 13 residues. The V end was cut by 0 bases, the J end by 6 bases, with 6 bases between. The germline V gene has CDR1 SGHRS and CDR2 YFSETQ. The DNA of the CDR3 is TGCGCCAGCAGCTTGGGAACTCCCGGGGAGCTGTTTTTT. Its protein is CASSLGTPGELFF.

The rearrangement uses TRBV11-2 and TRBJ1-5; D unresolved. V was shortened by 0 bases and J by 5 bases, with 8 bases between the two germline ends. From germline, CDR1 is SGHAT and CDR2 FQNNGV. This CDR3 contains 14 residues. CDR3 in amino acids: CASSLEAVHQPQHF. In DNA form, the CDR3 reads TGTGCCAGCAGCTTAGAAGCAGTCCATCAGCCCCAGCATTTT.

V is TRBV6-1 and J is TRBJ1-2, with unresolved D. The CDR3 sequence is 14 residues long. V shed 2 bases and J shed 2 bases, with 9 bases lying between them. In germline, CDR1 is MNHNS, CDR2 SASEGT. CDR3 protein: CASSELWQNYGYTF. CDR3 sequence (DNA): TGTGCCAGCAGTGAACTCTGGCAAAACTATGGCTACACCTTC.

This clone was recorded only once. The V gene is TRBV14, the J gene TRBJ1-1; D is unclear. This CDR3 comprises 13 residues. Trimming took 1 base from V and 4 from J, leaving 7 bases between them. Germline CDR1 and CDR2: SGHDN and FVKESK. CDR3 sequence reads: CASSQVLGTEAFF. The CDR3 DNA sequence: TGTGCCAGCAGCCAAGTGTTAGGCACTGAAGCTTTCTTT.

The chain recombines TRBV28 with TRBJ1-4; weak D call: TRBD1 (5 bases). The germline CDR1 and CDR2 sequences are MDHEN and SYDVKM. This CDR3 has 14 amino acids. V was pared by 5 bases and J by 6 bases, with 13 bases between. The CDR3 region has the DNA TGTGCCAGCAGTCCGGGACGGCATCATGAAAAACTGTTTTTT. This encodes CASSPGRHHEKLFF.

This rearrangement joins TRBV19 to TRBJ2-5; the match to TRBD2 covers 8 bases. In germline, CDR1 is LNHDA, CDR2 SQIVND (reference sequence). Trimming removed 7 bases from V and 5 bases from J; junction bases left unmatched: 6. The CDR3 length is 13 residues. As DNA, the CDR3 is TGTGCCAGTAATTCGGGGGGGCCGGAGACCCAGTACTTC. This gives the protein CASNSGGPETQYF.

This clone was detected a few times. The V and J genes are TRBV7-8 and TRBJ1-3, with 7 bases identical to TRBD1. Germline-derived CDR1 and CDR2 are SGHVS and FQNEAQ. CDR3 length: 16 residues. J lost 0 bases, V lost 1 base, and 3 bases had no gene match. The CDR3 sequence is CASSLGAGGSGNTIYF. DNA for the CDR3: TGTGCCAGCAGCTTAGGGGCAGGGGGCTCTGGAAACACCATATATTTT. Together with reference TRBV7-8 and TRBJ1-3, the CDR3 gives the full variable domain: GAGVSQSPRYKVAKRGQDVALRCDPISGHVSLFWYQQALGQGPEFLTYFQNEAQLDKSGLPSDRFFAERPEGSVSTLKIQRTQQEDSAVYLCASSLGAGGSGNTIYFGEGSWLTVV.

V is TRBV5-1 and J is TRBJ1-1; a possible D gene is TRBD1 (6 bases). Germline V gene sequence: CDR1 SGHRS, CDR2 YFSETQ. V lost 7 bases, J lost 5 bases, and 18 bases lay in between. This CDR3 has 14 amino acids. The CDR3 is CASYREGIGTEAFF. The CDR3 coding sequence is TGCGCCAGCTACAGGGAAGGTATAGGGACTGAAGCTTTCTTT. Variable domain in full (rest from reference TRBV5-1 and TRBJ1-1): KAGVTQTPRYLIKTRGQQVTLSCSPISGHRSVSWYQQTPGQGLQFLFEYFSETQRNKGNFPGRFSGRQFSNSRSEMNVSTLELGDSALYLCASYREGIGTEAFFGQGTRLTVV.

The chain links TRBV7-2 to TRBJ2-1, with a weak D call TRBD2 (6 bases). CDR1 and CDR2 from the germline V gene are SGHTA and FQGNSA. V was shortened by 4 bases and J by 7 bases, with 20 bases between the two germline ends. The CDR3 sequence is 16 residues long. CDR3 in amino acids: CASSSIWRERGNEQFF. The CDR3 DNA reads TGTGCCAGCAGCTCCATTTGGCGGGAACGGGGGAATGAGCAGTTCTTC.

This rearrangement joins TRBV5-4 to TRBJ1-1; 7 nucleotides match TRBD1. J gave up 0 bases and V 4 bases, and 3 bases lay outside the gene matches. The CDR3 consists of 14 residues. Germline V gene data show CDR1 as SGHNT and CDR2 as YYREEE (reference sequence). Here the CDR3 DNA reads TGTGCCAGCAGCCCGGGGACAGTGAACACTGAAGCTTTCTTT. It encodes CASSPGTVNTEAFF.

This chain joins TRBV7-2 and TRBJ2-1; 7 positions match TRBD1. Germline-derived CDR1 and CDR2 are SGHTA and FQGNSA. This CDR3 comprises 13 residues. Trimming cost V 5 bases and J 7 bases; bases outside gene matches: 5. This chain's CDR3 is CASSAEQGNEQFF. In DNA, the CDR3 is TGTGCCAGCAGCGCCGAACAGGGGAATGAGCAGTTCTTC.

The chain recombines TRBV23-1 with TRBJ2-7; a weak D match, TRBD2 (6 bases). TRBV23-1 qualifies as an ORF whose function is uncertain. Trimming shortened V by 8 bases and J by 6 bases, and 20 bases separated the two germline ends. The length of the CDR3 is 14 residues. The CDR3 protein is CASLFRGAGSEQYF. The CDR3 coding sequence is TGCGCCAGCCTCTTTCGAGGGGCGGGATCCGAGCAGTACTTC.

This sequence joins TRBV4-3 and TRBJ1-4; D remains unclear. Trimming took off 0 bases at V and 0 bases at J, with 11 bases between the two ends. Looked up from germline, CDR1 is LGHNA and CDR2 is YSLEER. The CDR3 consists of 17 residues. The CDR3 loop reads CASSQDLTPATNEKLFF. The CDR3 bases are TGCGCCAGCAGCCAAGATTTGACTCCTGCAACTAATGAAAAACTGTTTTTT.